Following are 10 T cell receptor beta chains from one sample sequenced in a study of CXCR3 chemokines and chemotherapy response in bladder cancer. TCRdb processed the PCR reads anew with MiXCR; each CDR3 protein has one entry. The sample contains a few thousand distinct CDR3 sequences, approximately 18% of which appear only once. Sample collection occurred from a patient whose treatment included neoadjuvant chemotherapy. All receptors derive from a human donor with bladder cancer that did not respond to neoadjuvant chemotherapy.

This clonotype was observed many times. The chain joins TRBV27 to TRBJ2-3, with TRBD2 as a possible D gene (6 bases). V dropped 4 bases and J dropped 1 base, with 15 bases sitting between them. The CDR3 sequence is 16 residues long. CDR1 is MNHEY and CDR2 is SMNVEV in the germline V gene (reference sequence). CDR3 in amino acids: CASSSWGDFRTDTQYF. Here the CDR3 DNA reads TGTGCCAGCAGTTCCTGGGGGGACTTCCGCACAGATACGCAGTATTTT.

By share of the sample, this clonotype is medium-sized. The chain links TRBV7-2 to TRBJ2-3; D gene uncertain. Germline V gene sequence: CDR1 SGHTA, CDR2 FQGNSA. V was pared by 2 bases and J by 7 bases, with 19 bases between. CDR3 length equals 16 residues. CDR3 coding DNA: TGTGCCAGCAGCTTAAATCTGGCCCCGGCCCCAAATACGCAGTATTTT. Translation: CASSLNLAPAPNTQYF. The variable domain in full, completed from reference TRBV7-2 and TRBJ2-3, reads GAGVSQSPSNKVTEKGKDVELRCDPISGHTALYWYRQSLGQGLEFLIYFQGNSAPDKSGLPSDRFSAERTGGSVSTLTIQRTQQEDSAVYLCASSLNLAPAPNTQYFGPGTRLTVL.

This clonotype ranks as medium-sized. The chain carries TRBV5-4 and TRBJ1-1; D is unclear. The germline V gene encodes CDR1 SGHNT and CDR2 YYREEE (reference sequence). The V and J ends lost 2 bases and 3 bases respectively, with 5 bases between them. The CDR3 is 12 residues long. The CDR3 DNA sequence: TGTGCCAGCAGCTTTACGGACACTGAAGCTTTCTTT. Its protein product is CASSFTDTEAFF.

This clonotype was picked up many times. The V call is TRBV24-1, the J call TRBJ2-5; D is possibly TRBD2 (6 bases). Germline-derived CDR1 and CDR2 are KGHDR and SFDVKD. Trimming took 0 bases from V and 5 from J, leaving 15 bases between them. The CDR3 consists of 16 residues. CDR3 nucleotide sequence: TGTGCCACCAGTGATTTGCCGGGTTGGGACTCCGAGACCCAGTACTTC. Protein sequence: CATSDLPGWDSETQYF.

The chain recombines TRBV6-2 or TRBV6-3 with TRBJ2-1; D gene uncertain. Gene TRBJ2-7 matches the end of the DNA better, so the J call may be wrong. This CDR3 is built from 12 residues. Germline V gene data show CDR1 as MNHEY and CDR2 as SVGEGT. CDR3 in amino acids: CASGPFNYEQYF. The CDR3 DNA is TGTGCCAGCGGTCCATTTAACTACGAGCAGTACTTC.

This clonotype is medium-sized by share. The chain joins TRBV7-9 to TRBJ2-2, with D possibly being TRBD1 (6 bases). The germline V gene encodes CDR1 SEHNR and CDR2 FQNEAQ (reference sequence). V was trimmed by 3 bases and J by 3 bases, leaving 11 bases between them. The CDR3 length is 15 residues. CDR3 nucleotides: TGTGCCAGCAGCTTGCCTCAGGGGTACACCGGGGAGCTGTTTTTT. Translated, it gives CASSLPQGYTGELFF.

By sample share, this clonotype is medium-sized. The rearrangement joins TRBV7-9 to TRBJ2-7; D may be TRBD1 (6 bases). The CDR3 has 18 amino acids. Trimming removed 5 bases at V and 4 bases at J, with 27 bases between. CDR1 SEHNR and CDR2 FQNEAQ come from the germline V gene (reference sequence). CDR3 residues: CASSPGLRTVGVLYEQYF. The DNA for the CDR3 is TGTGCCAGCAGCCCCGGCCTGAGGACAGTGGGGGTGTTGTACGAGCAGTACTTC.

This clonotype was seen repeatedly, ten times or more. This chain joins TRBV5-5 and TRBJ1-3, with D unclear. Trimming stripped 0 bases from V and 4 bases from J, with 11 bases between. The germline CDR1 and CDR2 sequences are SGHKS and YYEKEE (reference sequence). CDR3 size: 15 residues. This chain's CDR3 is CASSLVKGLGNTIYF. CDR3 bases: TGTGCCAGCAGCTTGGTTAAGGGTCTGGGAAACACCATATATTTT.

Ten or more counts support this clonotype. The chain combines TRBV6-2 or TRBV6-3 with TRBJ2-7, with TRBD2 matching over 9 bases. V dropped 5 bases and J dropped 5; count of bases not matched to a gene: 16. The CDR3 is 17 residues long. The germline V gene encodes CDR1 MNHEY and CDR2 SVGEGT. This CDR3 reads CASSEKSGGISNDEQYF. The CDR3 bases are TGTGCCAGCAGTGAAAAGAGCGGGGGGATTAGTAACGACGAGCAGTACTTC.

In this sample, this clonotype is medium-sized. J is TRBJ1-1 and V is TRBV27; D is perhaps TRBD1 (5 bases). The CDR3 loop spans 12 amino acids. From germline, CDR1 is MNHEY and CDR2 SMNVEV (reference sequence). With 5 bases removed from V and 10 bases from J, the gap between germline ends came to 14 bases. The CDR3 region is CASSPPGLVAFF. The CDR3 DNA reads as TGTGCCAGCAGTCCTCCAGGGTTAGTAGCTTTCTTT.